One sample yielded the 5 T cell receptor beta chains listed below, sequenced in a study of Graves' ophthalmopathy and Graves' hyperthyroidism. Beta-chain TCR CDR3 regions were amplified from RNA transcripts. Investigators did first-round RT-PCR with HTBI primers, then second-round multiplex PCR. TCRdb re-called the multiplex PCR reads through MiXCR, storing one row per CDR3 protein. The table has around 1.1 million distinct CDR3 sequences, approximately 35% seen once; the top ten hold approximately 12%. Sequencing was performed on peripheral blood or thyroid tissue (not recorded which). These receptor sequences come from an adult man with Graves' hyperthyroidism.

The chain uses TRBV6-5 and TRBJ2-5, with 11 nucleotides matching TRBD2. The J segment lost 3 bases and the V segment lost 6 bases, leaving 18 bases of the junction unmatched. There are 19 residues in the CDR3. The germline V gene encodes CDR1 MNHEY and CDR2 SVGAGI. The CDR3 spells CASRRITSGSRGTKETQYF. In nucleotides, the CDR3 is TGTGCCAGCAGGAGGATTACTAGCGGGAGTAGGGGCACCAAAGAGACCCAGTACTTC.

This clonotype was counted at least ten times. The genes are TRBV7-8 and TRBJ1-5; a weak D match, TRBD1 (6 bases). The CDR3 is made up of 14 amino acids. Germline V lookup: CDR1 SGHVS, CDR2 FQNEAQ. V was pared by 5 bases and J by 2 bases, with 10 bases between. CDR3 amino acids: CASSPRTGNQPQHF. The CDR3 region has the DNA TGTGCCAGCAGCCCCCGGACAGGCAATCAGCCCCAGCATTTT.

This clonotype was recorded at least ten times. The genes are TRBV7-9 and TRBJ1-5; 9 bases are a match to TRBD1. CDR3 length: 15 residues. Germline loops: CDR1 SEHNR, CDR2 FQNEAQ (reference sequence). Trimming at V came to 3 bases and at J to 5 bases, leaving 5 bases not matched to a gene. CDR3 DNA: TGTGCCAGCAGCTTCGGGACAGGGATTGATCAGCCCCAGCATTTT. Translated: CASSFGTGIDQPQHF.

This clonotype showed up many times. The CDR3 DNA is TGCAGCGTCTCAGGGGATTGGGACACCGGGGAGCTGTTTTTT. Translated: CSVSGDWDTGELFF. The chain has TRBV29-1 and TRBJ2-2; weak D call: TRBD1 (6 bases). The CDR3 runs 14 residues. Between the trimmed V and J ends, which lost 6 bases and 3 bases, there was a span of 14 bases. Germline CDR1 and CDR2: SQVTM and ANQGSEA.

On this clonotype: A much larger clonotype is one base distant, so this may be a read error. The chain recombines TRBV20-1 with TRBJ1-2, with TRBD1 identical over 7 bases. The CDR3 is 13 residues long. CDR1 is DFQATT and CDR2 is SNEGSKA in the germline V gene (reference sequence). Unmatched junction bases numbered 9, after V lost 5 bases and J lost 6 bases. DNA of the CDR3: TGCAGTGCTGCCTCCGGGACAGACCATGGCTACACCTTC. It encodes CSAASGTDHGYTF.